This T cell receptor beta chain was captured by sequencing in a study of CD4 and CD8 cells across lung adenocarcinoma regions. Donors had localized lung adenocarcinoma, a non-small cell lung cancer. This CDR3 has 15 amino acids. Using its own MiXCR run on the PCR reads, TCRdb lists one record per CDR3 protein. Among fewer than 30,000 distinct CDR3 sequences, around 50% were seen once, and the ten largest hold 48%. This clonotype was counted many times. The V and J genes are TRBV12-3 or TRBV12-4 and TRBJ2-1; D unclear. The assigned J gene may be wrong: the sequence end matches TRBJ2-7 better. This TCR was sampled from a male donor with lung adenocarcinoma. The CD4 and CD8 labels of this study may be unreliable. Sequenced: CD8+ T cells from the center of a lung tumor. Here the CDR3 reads CASKFLPGLSYEQYF. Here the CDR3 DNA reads TGTGCCAGCAAATTCCTCCCGGGCCTCTCCTACGAGCAGTACTTC.